This is a list of T cell receptor beta chains from one sample in a study of identical twins. TCRdb recomputed calls from the 5' RACE reads with MiXCR, one row per CDR3 protein. The data hold under 800,000 distinct CDR3 sequences, with less than 25% observed a single time. A further study also used this sample, focusing on T cells expressing NK-cell markers.

Sequences were obtained from PBMCs. These receptors were collected from a woman between 18 and 30 years old in good health. Both conserved end residues are part of each CDR3. A D gene is named only where the DNA matches it firmly. Clone size is stated in some rows and not others, as once, few, many or a class when expanded.

cdr3_aa cdr3_nt j_call d_call clone_size v_call
CSARGASGANPYNEQFF TGCAGTGCTAGGGGGGCTAGCGGGGCAAATCCCTACAATGAGCAGTTCTTC TRBJ2-1 TRBD2 - TRBV20-1
CSARDQGQGALDEQYF TGCAGTGCTAGAGATCAGGGGCAGGGGGCTTTGGACGAGCAGTACTTC TRBJ2-7 TRBD1 - TRBV20-1
CSARDRPDNEQFF TGCAGTGCTAGAGATCGTCCGGATAATGAGCAGTTCTTC TRBJ2-1 - - TRBV20-1
CSARSTESSYNEQFF TGCAGTGCTAGATCAACTGAGAGCTCCTACAATGAGCAGTTCTTC TRBJ2-1 - - TRBV20-1
CSVVAGAGGYTF TGCAGCGTTGTAGCTGGGGCCGGTGGCTACACCTTC TRBJ1-2 - few TRBV29-1
CASTLRGTGDHNEQFF TGTGCCAGCACTTTACGTGGGACAGGGGACCACAATGAGCAGTTCTTC TRBJ2-1 TRBD1 - TRBV6-2/TRBV6-3
CSATSPRVENIQYF TGCAGTGCCACCTCTCCTAGAGTAGAAAACATTCAGTACTTC TRBJ2-4 - - TRBV20-1
CAGEGSTDTQYF TGCGCCGGGGAGGGGAGCACAGATACGCAGTATTTT TRBJ2-3 TRBD2 - TRBV7-9
CSAGPPRSTDTQYF TGCAGCGCGGGGCCTCCTCGGAGCACAGATACGCAGTATTTT TRBJ2-3 - many TRBV29-1
CSGGAQTYNEQFF TGCAGCGGAGGGGCGCAAACCTACAATGAGCAGTTCTTC TRBJ2-1 - few TRBV29-1
CSAGLQGIGGYTF TGCAGTGCTGGACTACAGGGGATTGGAGGCTACACCTTC TRBJ1-2 TRBD1 - TRBV20-1
CASSLSGSVGTQYF TGCGCCAGCAGCTTGAGCGGGTCGGTTGGGACCCAGTACTTC TRBJ2-5 - - TRBV5-1
CASSLYGQLYGYTF TGTGCCAGCAGTTTATACGGACAGCTATATGGCTACACCTTC TRBJ1-2 - few TRBV12-3/TRBV12-4
CSARRTYSGDANIQYF TGCAGTGCCAGACGGACTTATTCAGGGGATGCAAACATTCAGTACTTC TRBJ2-4 - - TRBV20-1
CASSGWAGGSDTQYF TGTGCCAGCAGTGGTTGGGCGGGGGGCTCGGATACGCAGTATTTT TRBJ2-3 TRBD2 few TRBV6-1
CASSRRVDTEAFF TGTGCCAGCAGTCGGAGGGTAGACACTGAAGCTTTCTTT TRBJ1-1 - few TRBV6-4
CASSYERVNPQETQYF TGTGCCAGCAGTTACGAACGGGTAAATCCCCAAGAGACCCAGTACTTC TRBJ2-5 - - TRBV6-2/TRBV6-3
CASGKLGLAGDSEQFF TGCGCCAGCGGTAAATTGGGACTAGCGGGAGACAGTGAGCAGTTCTTC TRBJ2-1 TRBD2 - TRBV5-1
CASSLTDAPREQYF TGTGCCAGCAGCTTAACGGACGCCCCCAGGGAGCAGTACTTC TRBJ2-7 - - TRBV7-2
CASSEGQAYNEQFF TGTGCCAGCAGTGAGGGACAGGCCTACAATGAGCAGTTCTTC TRBJ2-1 TRBD1 few TRBV25-1
CSGAGVSYNEQFF TGCAGTGGAGCGGGGGTCTCCTACAATGAGCAGTTCTTC TRBJ2-1 TRBD2 few TRBV20-1
CATSTSMSGVPGGYTF TGTGCCACCAGCACCTCCATGTCCGGCGTACCCGGAGGCTACACCTTC TRBJ1-2 - - TRBV15
CASRSGGRGSYEQYF TGTGCCAGCAGATCCGGGGGCAGGGGTTCCTACGAGCAGTACTTC TRBJ2-7 - - TRBV3-1
CASSTGGLGYDNEQFF TGCGCCAGCAGTACGGGGGGGCTGGGGTACGACAATGAGCAGTTCTTC TRBJ2-1 TRBD2 many TRBV5-1
CASSPLAGTGYSYQETQYF TGTGCCAGCTCACCCCTTGCCGGGACAGGGTATTCCTACCAAGAGACCCAGTACTTC TRBJ2-5 TRBD1 - TRBV18
CASTAVREIGELFF TGTGCCAGCACTGCTGTTAGGGAGATCGGGGAGCTGTTTTTT TRBJ2-2 - - TRBV2
CASSLFYTNTGELFF TGCGCCAGCAGCTTGTTCTATACTAACACCGGGGAGCTGTTTTTT TRBJ2-2 - - TRBV5-1
CASSPLAGVENEQFF TGTGCCAGCAGTCCACTAGCGGGAGTTGAAAATGAGCAGTTCTTC TRBJ2-1 TRBD2 - TRBV2
CSARVSGAGELFF TGCAGTGCTAGAGTTAGCGGGGCCGGGGAGCTGTTTTTT TRBJ2-2 TRBD2 - TRBV20-1
CASSLPGVAYEQYF TGTGCCAGCAGCTTGCCGGGAGTTGCCTACGAGCAGTACTTC TRBJ2-7 - few TRBV5-6
CASSLGGSRVQPQHF TGTGCCAGCAGTTTAGGGGGGTCCAGGGTCCAGCCCCAGCATTTT TRBJ1-5 - many TRBV12-3/TRBV12-4
CAISALAGSERSEQFF TGTGCCATCAGTGCCTTAGCGGGAAGTGAACGTAGTGAGCAGTTCTTC TRBJ2-1 TRBD2 - TRBV10-3
CASSHGMQETQYF TGTGCCAGCAGCCATGGTATGCAAGAGACCCAGTACTTC TRBJ2-5 - many TRBV12-3/TRBV12-4
CASSGVRSGEQYF TGTGCCAGCAGTGGGGTCAGGTCAGGGGAGCAGTACTTC TRBJ2-7 - - TRBV2
CASTTIGSSYNEQFF TGTGCCAGCACGACTATCGGTAGCTCCTACAATGAGCAGTTCTTC TRBJ2-1 - - TRBV7-2
CAWGAHTEAFF TGTGCCTGGGGAGCGCACACTGAAGCTTTCTTT TRBJ1-1 - few TRBV30
CASSTRGAGIYEQYF TGTGCTAGCAGCACCCGCGGGGCGGGCATCTACGAGCAGTACTTC TRBJ2-7 - - TRBV7-7
CASSLFSGGATDTQYF TGTGCCAGCAGCTTATTTTCAGGAGGGGCCACAGATACGCAGTATTTT TRBJ2-3 - few TRBV7-3
CASRSLVVQYF TGTGCCAGCAGGTCTCTTGTCGTGCAGTACTTC TRBJ2-7 - few TRBV25-1
CASNRAGGYGYTF TGTGCCAGCAACCGGGCAGGGGGGTATGGCTACACCTTC TRBJ1-2 TRBD1 many TRBV25-1
CASSQRPGNTIYF TGCGCCAGCAGCCAACGACCTGGAAACACCATATATTTT TRBJ1-3 - - TRBV4-3
CASSSGQAEAFF TGTGCCAGCAGCTCCGGACAGGCGGAAGCTTTCTTT TRBJ1-1 TRBD1 few TRBV6-5
CASSSVVGPLGGEQFF TGTGCCAGCAGCTCAGTCGTGGGACCCCTGGGGGGTGAGCAGTTCTTC TRBJ2-1 - few TRBV27
CSVGLAGERETQYF TGCAGCGTAGGATTAGCGGGAGAGAGGGAGACCCAGTACTTC TRBJ2-5 TRBD2 - TRBV29-1
CASSPYFGTGGSPLHF TGTGCCAGCAGTCCCTACTTCGGGACAGGGGGTTCACCCCTCCACTTT TRBJ1-6 TRBD1 few TRBV12-3/TRBV12-4
CASRRGTQAQYF TGTGCCAGCCGCCGTGGCACGCAGGCCCAGTACTTC TRBJ2-5 - few TRBV12-3/TRBV12-4